This T cell receptor (beta chain) was obtained from a study of CD8 T cells in ankylosing spondylitis (dated 2017 in TCRdb). The study in broad terms: The study profiled T cell receptor beta repertoires in healthy donors and ankylosing spondylitis patients to find disease-linked TCR variants. Peripheral blood was sampled, and synovial fluid was also collected from ankylosing spondylitis patients. The whole study cohort included 108 healthy donors and around 24 ankylosing spondylitis patients.

V loses 8 bases of germline sequence and J loses 0 bases, and the interval between the two ends is 17 bases. Via the germline V gene, CDR1 is SQVTM and CDR2 ANQGSEA. The CDR3 covers 15 residues, taking in both the cysteine and the phenylalanine. Only the CDR3 DNA stays, 45 bases, in frame from base 1. Study-level results and caveats: The disease-linked clones were reported to be significantly enriched in matched synovial fluid samples from ankylosing spondylitis patients. A TCR beta motif of several highly homologous amino acid variants appeared characteristic of blood from ankylosing spondylitis patients. Some TCR beta motif variants had previously been reported in synovial fluid and blood of reactive arthritis patients, which suggested common disease-initiation mechanisms. The disease-linked clones showed a CD8+ phenotype and occurred at relatively low frequencies in peripheral blood.

This clonotype was counted between two and nine times. It has no known antigen specificity. No clone much larger than this one lies a single base away; base qualities are absent. Instrument on record: Illumina HiSeq 2500. Quantitative 5'-RACE with molecular barcodes was used to prepare TCR beta libraries. Per the authors' processing: A new computational method based on a probabilistic model of VDJ rearrangement was used to identify disease-linked TCR variants. TCRdb passed the public sequencing reads through fastp at Q25 and MiXCR, retaining productive beta sequences. Every entry covers one CDR3 protein and lists the most common genes and DNA from its rows. TCRdb, not the authors, supplied the V and J calls. The sample table records 700,000 to 1,000,000 distinct CDR3 sequences; approximately 12% of these occur just once. The ten largest clones take up under 0.6% of the sample.

Sequenced: blood, either unsorted or a sorted T cell fraction (not recorded which). The sequence came from a male donor with ankylosing spondylitis. This sequence uses TRBV29-1 and TRBJ2-1; the D gene cannot be resolved beyond TRBD1 or TRBD2, each matching 6 bases. The CDR3 sequence is CSTKGEERSYNEQFF. The nucleotide sequence is TGCAGCACCAAGGGGGAGGAACGCTCCTACAATGAGCAGTTCTTC.